Listed below are T cell receptor beta chains from one sample, sequenced in a study of T cell responses to AZD1222 COVID-19 vaccine. Measured with immunoSEQ multiplex PCR; TCRdb has only the in-frame clones, and not every one. Of about 120,000 clones in the sample, approximately 91% were seen once. Sequenced material: peripheral blood, taken on day 0 of AZD1222 vaccination. The receptors come from an adult in good health. Each CDR3 is given with its conserved first and last residue.

v_call,j_call,cdr3_aa
TRBV25-1,TRBJ2-3,CASSARGSDTQYF
TRBV7-2,TRBJ1-2,CASTLRMARRGYTF
TRBV2,TRBJ1-4,CASSSMVRDEKLFF
TRBV19,TRBJ1-4,CASRTGEPNEKLFF
TRBV29-1,TRBJ1-1,CSARELNTEAFF
TRBV5-4,TRBJ1-6,CASSLDRNSPLHF
TRBV3-1/TRBV3-2,TRBJ2-2,CASSQGYLNTGELFF
TRBV9,TRBJ1-2,CASSVGANYGYTF
TRBV5-1,TRBJ1-4,CASSPQGGINEKLFF
TRBV7-2,TRBJ2-1,CASSGVSGGEQFF
TRBV10-3,TRBJ2-7,CAISEQGQGSSYEQYF
TRBV2,TRBJ1-5,CASRGTGYSNQPQHF
TRBV7-6,TRBJ2-3,CASSLSGFPADTQYF
TRBV12-5,TRBJ1-5,CASGLDTGRNQPQHF
TRBV29-1,TRBJ2-1,CSVGKRTSSYNEQFF
TRBV7-9,TRBJ1-2,CASSPLSHGYTF
TRBV7-9,TRBJ2-1,CASRWGDYNEQFF
TRBV10-1,TRBJ2-7,CASSAGRGVREQYF
TRBV7-2,TRBJ1-5,CASSPRPDSNQPQHF
TRBV11-2,TRBJ2-1,CASSLGGLAGEGEQFF
TRBV7-2,TRBJ1-2,CASSLGETNGYTF
TRBV27,TRBJ1-2,CASSSAVGAPLRGYTF
TRBV7-2,TRBJ2-7,CASSTSGTQGEQYF
TRBV7-9,TRBJ1-3,CASSPHGGNTIYF
TRBV27,TRBJ2-1,CASSRVAGVANEQFF
TRBV6-5,TRBJ2-2,CASILDRGSAGELFF
TRBV5-1,TRBJ1-2,CASSLEGDYGYTF
TRBV2,TRBJ2-3,CASRKDQAGDTQYF
TRBV7-6,TRBJ1-4,CASSLRDSPNEKLFF
TRBV29-1,TRBJ1-2,CSVEQGSYTF
TRBV7-8,TRBJ1-2,CASSLSLGQAKGYTF
TRBV7-8,TRBJ1-5,CASSLAGGNQPQHF
TRBV2,TRBJ1-1,CASSEFLAFF
TRBV18,TRBJ2-3,CASSPLAASTDTQYF
TRBV2,TRBJ1-1,CASSGDTEAFF
TRBV15,TRBJ2-7,CATSRGDSGSINEQYF
TRBV19,TRBJ2-1,CASSIESGRSYNEQFF
TRBV11-2,TRBJ1-6,CASSFRGTYNSPLHF
TRBV4-3,TRBJ1-2,CASSQEPPGGYGYTF
TRBV10-3,TRBJ1-6,CATWAGDYNSPLHF
TRBV3-1/TRBV3-2,TRBJ1-4,CASSQDSGQGVKKLFF
TRBV6-6,TRBJ2-6,CASSQLGPQTGANVLTF
TRBV6-6,TRBJ1-2,CASSREGDRGSYGYTF
TRBV5-1,TRBJ2-5,CASTKGQRQETQYF
TRBV18,TRBJ2-5,CASSLSRGPQETQYF
TRBV7-9,TRBJ2-7,CASSTGTGGHEQYF
TRBV10-3,TRBJ2-1,CAISVQGYEQFF
TRBV7-6,TRBJ1-1,CASSSYDSPNTEAFF
TRBV5-1,TRBJ1-4,CASSPTGAPNEKLFF
TRBV5-1,TRBJ1-1,CATHTGTENTEAFF
TRBV6-5,TRBJ1-3,CASSYSQGAGNTIYF
TRBV6-5,TRBJ1-2,CASSYRRDRANYGYTF
TRBV28,TRBJ1-3,CASTPPRPSGNTIYF
TRBV10-3,TRBJ2-2,CAITGGLAGGTRNTGELFF
TRBV4-3,TRBJ2-1,CASSQDLSGSYNEQFF
TRBV2,TRBJ2-1,CASSGTRAGNEQFF
TRBV18,TRBJ1-4,CASSPPGQGWEKLFF
TRBV5-4,TRBJ2-7,CASSLELAQSYEQYF
TRBV9,TRBJ1-1,CASSSLFGSPEAFF
TRBV4-3,TRBJ1-2,CASSQDRGAGGYTF